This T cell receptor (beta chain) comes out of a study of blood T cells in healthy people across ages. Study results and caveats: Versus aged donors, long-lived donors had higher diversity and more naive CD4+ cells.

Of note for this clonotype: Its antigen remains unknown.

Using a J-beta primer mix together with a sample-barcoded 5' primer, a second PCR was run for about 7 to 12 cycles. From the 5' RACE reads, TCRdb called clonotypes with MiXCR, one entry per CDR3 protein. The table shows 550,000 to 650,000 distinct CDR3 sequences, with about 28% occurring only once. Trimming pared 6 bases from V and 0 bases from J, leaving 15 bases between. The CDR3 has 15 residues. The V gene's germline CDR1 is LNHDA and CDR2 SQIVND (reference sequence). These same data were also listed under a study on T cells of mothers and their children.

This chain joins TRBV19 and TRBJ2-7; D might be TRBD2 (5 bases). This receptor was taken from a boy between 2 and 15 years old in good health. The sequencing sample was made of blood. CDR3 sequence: CASRIYGSDSYEQYF. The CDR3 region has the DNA TGTGCCAGTAGGATCTATGGTAGCGACTCCTACGAGCAGTACTTC.